Sequencing of this TCR beta chain was carried out in a study of identical twins. This CDR3 contains 17 residues. Trimming removed 2 bases from V and 1 base from J, with 15 bases in between. Germline lookup yields CDR1 LGHDT and CDR2 YNNKEL (reference sequence). In TCRdb, the 5' RACE reads were re-called with MiXCR into one record per CDR3 protein. The repertoire holds about 810,000 distinct CDR3 sequences, with 12% as singletons. These data are also associated with another study on yellow fever vaccine responses in identical twins.

This chain connects TRBV3-1 to TRBJ2-1; no firm D call. This clonotype was sampled from a woman between 18 and 29 years old in good health. Sequencing was done on a sample of PBMCs. The CDR3 is CASSQNSPAVSYNEQFF. DNA for the CDR3: TGTGCCAGCAGCCAAAACTCCCCGGCAGTTTCCTACAATGAGCAGTTCTTC.